What follows is one T cell receptor beta chain and its context. It has no known antigen specificity. No base qualities exist here, and no much larger clone lies one base off it. The sample belongs to a study of technical replicates of blood from a few donors (dated by TCRdb to about 2017). The library was obtained by the immunoSEQ multiplex PCR assay. In its TCRdb copy, this immuneACCESS table keeps in-frame sequences only and misses some clones. Where compared with another copy, unresolved V genes explain less than half of these, and the others have no known cause. The sample table shows tens of thousands of clones, and 95% are seen once. Just over 0.25% of the sample goes to the ten largest clones. The source of this sequence is a human donor in good health. Sequencing was carried out using T cells isolated from PBMCs.

The sequence in DNA is TGCGCCAGCAGCCAAGCTCCCCGGGACAGGGCGTACAATGAGCAGTTCTTC. Its coded protein is CASSQAPRDRAYNEQFF. The sequence joins TRBV4-1 to TRBJ2-1, with 9 junctional bases fitting TRBD1. From the cysteine through the phenylalanine, the CDR3 covers 17 amino acids. Only the CDR3 part of the read is kept: 51 bases, read in frame from the first base. CDR1 and CDR2 are drawn from the germline V gene: MGHRA, YSYEKL. V trim: 1 base; J trim: 4 bases; unmatched bases: 8.